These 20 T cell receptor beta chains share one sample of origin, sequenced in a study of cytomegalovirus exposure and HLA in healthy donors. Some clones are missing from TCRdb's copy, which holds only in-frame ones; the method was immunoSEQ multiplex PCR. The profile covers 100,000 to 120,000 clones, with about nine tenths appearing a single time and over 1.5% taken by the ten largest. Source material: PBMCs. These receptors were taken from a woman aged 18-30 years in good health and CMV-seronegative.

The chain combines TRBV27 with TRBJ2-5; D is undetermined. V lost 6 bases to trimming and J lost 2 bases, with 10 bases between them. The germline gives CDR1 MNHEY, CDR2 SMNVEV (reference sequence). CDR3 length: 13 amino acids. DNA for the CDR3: TGTGCCAGCAGCCCCCGTTTGCAAGAGACCCAGTACTTC. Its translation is CASSPRLQETQYF.

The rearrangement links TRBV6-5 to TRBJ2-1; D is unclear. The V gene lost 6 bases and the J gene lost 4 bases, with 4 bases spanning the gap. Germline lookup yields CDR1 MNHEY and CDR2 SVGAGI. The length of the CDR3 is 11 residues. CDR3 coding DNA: TGTGCCAGCAGACAATACAATGAGCAGTTCTTC. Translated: CASRQYNEQFF.

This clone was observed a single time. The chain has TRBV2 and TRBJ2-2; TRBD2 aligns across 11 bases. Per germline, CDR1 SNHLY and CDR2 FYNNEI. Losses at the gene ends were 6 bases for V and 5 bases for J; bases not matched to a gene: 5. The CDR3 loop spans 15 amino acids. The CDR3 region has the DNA TGTGCCAGCAGCATACTAGCGGGAGCTACCGGGGAGCTGTTTTTT. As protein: CASSILAGATGELFF.

This CDR3 is CASSSGTRGDTQYF. The CDR3, as DNA: TGTGCCAGCAGCTCCGGGACTCGCGGGGATACGCAGTATTTT. The rearrangement joins TRBV11-2 to TRBJ2-3; D perhaps matches TRBD2 (6 bases). CDR1 SGHAT and CDR2 FQNNGV come from the germline V gene. Deletions cut 4 bases from V and 6 bases from J, with 14 bases between. This CDR3 spans 14 amino acids.

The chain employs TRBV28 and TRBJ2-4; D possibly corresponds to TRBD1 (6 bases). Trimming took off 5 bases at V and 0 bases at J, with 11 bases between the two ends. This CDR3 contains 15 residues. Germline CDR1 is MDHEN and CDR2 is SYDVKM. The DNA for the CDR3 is TGTGCCAGCAGTCTACAGGGTCTAGCCAAAAACATTCAGTACTTC. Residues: CASSLQGLAKNIQYF.

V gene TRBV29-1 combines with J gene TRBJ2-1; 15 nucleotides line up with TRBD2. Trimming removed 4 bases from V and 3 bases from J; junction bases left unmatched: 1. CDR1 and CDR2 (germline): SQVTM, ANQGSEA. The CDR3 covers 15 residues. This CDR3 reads CSVGTSGGDYNEQFF. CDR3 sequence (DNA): TGCAGCGTTGGGACTAGCGGGGGGGACTACAATGAGCAGTTCTTC.

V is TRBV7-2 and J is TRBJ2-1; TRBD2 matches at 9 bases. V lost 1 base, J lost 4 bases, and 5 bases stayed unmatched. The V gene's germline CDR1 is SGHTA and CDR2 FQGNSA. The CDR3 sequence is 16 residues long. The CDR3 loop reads CASSLVRLAGYNEQFF. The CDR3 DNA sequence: TGTGCCAGCAGCTTAGTCCGGCTAGCGGGGTACAATGAGCAGTTCTTC.

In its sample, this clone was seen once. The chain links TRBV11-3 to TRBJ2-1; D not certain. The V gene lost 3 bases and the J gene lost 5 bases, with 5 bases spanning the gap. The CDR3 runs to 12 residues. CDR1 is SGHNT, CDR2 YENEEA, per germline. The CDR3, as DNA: TGTGCCAGCAGCTTCGAGGACAATGAGCAGTTCTTC. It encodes CASSFEDNEQFF.

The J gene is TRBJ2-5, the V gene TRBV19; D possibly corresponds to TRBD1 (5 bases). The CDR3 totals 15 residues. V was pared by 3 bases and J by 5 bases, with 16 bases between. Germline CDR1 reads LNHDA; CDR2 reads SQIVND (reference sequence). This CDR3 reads CASSIMDTGTETQYF. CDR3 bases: TGTGCCAGTAGTATTATGGATACAGGAACTGAGACCCAGTACTTC.

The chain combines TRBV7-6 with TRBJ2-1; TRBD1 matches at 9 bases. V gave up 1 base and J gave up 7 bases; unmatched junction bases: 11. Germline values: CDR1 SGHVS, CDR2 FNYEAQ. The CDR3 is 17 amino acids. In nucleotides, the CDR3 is TGTGCCAGCAGCTTAGGTTACAGGACAGGGGTGAGGAATGAGCAGTTCTTC. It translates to CASSLGYRTGVRNEQFF.

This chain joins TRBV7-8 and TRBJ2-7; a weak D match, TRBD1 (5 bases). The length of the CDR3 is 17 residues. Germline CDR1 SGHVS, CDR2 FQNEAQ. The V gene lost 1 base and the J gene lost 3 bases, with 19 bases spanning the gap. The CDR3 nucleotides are TGTGCCAGCAGCTTAGTGTGGCCCGACAGTAAAGACTACGAGCAGTACTTC. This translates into CASSLVWPDSKDYEQYF. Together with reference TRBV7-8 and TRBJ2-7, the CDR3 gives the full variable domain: GAGVSQSPRYKVAKRGQDVALRCDPISGHVSLFWYQQALGQGPEFLTYFQNEAQLDKSGLPSDRFFAERPEGSVSTLKIQRTQQEDSAVYLCASSLVWPDSKDYEQYFGPGTRLTVT.

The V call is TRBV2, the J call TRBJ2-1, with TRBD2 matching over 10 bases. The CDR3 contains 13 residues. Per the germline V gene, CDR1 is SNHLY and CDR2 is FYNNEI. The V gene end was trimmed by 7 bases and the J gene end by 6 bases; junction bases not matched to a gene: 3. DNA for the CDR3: TGTGCCAGCACTAGCGGGAGTCTCAATGAGCAGTTCTTC. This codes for CASTSGSLNEQFF.

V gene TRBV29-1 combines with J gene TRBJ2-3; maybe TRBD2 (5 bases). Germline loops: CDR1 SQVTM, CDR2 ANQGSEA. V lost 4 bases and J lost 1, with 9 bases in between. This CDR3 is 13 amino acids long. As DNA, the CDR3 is TGCAGCGTTGTTCTCGGGGGCACAGATACGCAGTATTTT. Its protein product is CSVVLGGTDTQYF.

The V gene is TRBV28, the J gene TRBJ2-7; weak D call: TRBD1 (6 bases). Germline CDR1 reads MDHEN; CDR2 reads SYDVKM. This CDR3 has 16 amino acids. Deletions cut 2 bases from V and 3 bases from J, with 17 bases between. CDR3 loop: CASSLVARTDSYEQYF. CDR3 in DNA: TGTGCCAGCAGTTTAGTCGCCCGGACAGACAGCTACGAGCAGTACTTC.

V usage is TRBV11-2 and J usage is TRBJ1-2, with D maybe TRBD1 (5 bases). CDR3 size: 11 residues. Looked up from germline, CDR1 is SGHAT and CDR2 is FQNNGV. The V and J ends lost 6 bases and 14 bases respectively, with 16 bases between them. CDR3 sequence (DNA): TGTGCCAGCAGTTTACAACAGGTTCGGACCTTC. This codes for CASSLQQVRTF.

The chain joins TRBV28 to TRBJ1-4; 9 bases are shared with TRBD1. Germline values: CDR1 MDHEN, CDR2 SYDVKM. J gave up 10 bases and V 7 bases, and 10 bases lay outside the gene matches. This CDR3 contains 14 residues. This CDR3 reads CASIVGQGVGKLFF. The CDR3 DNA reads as TGTGCCAGCATCGTGGGACAGGGAGTCGGAAAACTGTTTTTT.

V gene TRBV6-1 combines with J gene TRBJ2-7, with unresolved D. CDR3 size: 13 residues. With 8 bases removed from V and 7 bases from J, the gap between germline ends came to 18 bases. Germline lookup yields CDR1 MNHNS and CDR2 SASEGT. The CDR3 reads CASGVHRPREQYF. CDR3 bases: TGTGCCAGCGGAGTCCACCGGCCGAGAGAGCAGTACTTC.

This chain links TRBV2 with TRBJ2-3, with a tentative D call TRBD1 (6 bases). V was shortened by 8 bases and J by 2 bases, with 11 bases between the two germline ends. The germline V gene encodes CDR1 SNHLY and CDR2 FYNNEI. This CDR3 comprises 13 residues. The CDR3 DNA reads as TGTGCCAGCCAGGGGTCTTTCACAGATACGCAGTATTTT. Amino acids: CASQGSFTDTQYF. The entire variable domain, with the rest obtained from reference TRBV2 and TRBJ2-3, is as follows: EPEVTQTPSHQVTQMGQEVILRCVPISNHLYFYWYRQILGQKVEFLVSFYNNEISEKSEIFDDQFSVERPDGSNFTLKIRSTKLEDSAMYFCASQGSFTDTQYFGPGTRLTVL.

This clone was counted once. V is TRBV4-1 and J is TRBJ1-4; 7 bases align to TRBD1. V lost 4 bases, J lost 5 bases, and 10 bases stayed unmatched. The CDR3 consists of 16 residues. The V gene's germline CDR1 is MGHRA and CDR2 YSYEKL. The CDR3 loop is CASSPPPNRGNEKLFF. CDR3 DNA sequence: TGCGCCAGCAGCCCCCCCCCAAACAGGGGCAATGAAAAACTGTTTTTT.

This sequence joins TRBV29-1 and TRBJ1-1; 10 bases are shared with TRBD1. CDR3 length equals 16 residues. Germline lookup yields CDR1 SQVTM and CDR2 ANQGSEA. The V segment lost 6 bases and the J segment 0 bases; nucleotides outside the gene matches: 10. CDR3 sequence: CSVSRDRGRLNTEAFF. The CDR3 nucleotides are TGCAGCGTGTCCCGGGACAGGGGACGCTTGAACACTGAAGCTTTCTTT.